This entry lists 5 T cell receptor beta chains sequenced from one sample in a study of CD8 T cells in Susac syndrome. Random hexamers were used to reverse transcribe roughly 0.45 to 1 ug of RNA. TCRdb used MiXCR to reprocess the immunoSEQ multiplex PCR reads, holding one entry per CDR3 protein. The sample records about 190,000 distinct CDR3 sequences, 90% to 96% being singletons. The material sequenced was CD4+ T cells from PBMCs. The source of these receptors is a human donor with Susac syndrome.

The rearrangement links TRBV29-1 to TRBJ1-6; D gene unclear. Between the trimmed V and J ends, which lost 6 bases and 6 bases, there was a span of 12 bases. Germline loops: CDR1 SQVTM, CDR2 ANQGSEA. The CDR3 totals 13 residues. CDR3 sequence (DNA): TGCAGCGTCGGGGAGGGCCCTAATTCACCCCTCCACTTT. Translation gives CSVGEGPNSPLHF. Complete variable domain (other parts from reference TRBV29-1 and TRBJ1-6): SAVISQKPSRDICQRGTSLTIQCQVDSQVTMMFWYRQQPGQSLTLIATANQGSEATYESGFVIDKFPISRPNLTFSTLTVSNMSPEDSSIYLCSVGEGPNSPLHFGNGTRLTVT.

The V gene is TRBV2, the J gene TRBJ2-7, with a weak D call TRBD1 (6 bases). In germline, CDR1 is SNHLY, CDR2 FYNNEI. The CDR3 totals 15 residues. Trimming removed 2 bases from V and 5 bases from J, with 16 bases in between. In nucleotides, the CDR3 is TGTGCCAGCAGTGAATCACAGGGACAACTCCACGAGCAGTACTTC. As protein: CASSESQGQLHEQYF.

The chain is built from TRBV12-3 or TRBV12-4 and TRBJ1-4; 7 bases match TRBD1. The CDR3 is 14 residues long. V lost 7 bases and J lost 7; bases outside the gene matches: 9. In DNA, the CDR3 is TGTGCCAGCAACCTACAGGGGTGGCGTGAAAAACTGTTTTTT. It translates to CASNLQGWREKLFF.

V is TRBV27 and J is TRBJ2-6, with D hard to call. Deletions cut 5 bases from V and 0 bases from J, with 5 bases between. Germline V gives CDR1 MNHEY, CDR2 SMNVEV (reference sequence). The CDR3 is made up of 14 amino acids. The DNA for the CDR3 is TGTGCCAGCAGTCCTAACTCTGGGGCCAACGTCCTGACTTTC. It specifies CASSPNSGANVLTF.

The DNA of the CDR3 is TGTGCCATCGCCCGACCCCCCTATGGCTACACCTTC. This gives the protein CAIARPPYGYTF. V is TRBV10-3 and J is TRBJ1-2; D is unclear. Germline values: CDR1 ENHRY, CDR2 SYGVKD. There are 12 residues in the CDR3. V lost 8 bases and J 4 bases, leaving 11 bases between the germline ends.